The source of this T cell receptor beta chain is a study of shared clonotypes between healthy human individuals. Trimming cost V 3 bases and J 0 bases; bases outside gene matches: 10. The CDR3 extends over 17 amino acids. Germline-derived CDR1 and CDR2 are SGHAT and FQDESV (reference sequence). Only Caucasian adults living in Nashville, Tennessee served as donors. With respect to this clone: Its antigen remains unidentified.

General study findings and limits: Read depth was anticipated to influence clonotype sharing among donors.

Measured with immunoSEQ multiplex PCR; TCRdb has only the in-frame clones, and not every one. The sample has 470,000 or so clones; over 70% are singletons. The sequence was obtained from a woman in her thirties or forties in good health. Some clones in this sample may be carry-over from other donors' samples. The V gene is TRBV11-1, the J gene TRBJ1-1; TRBD1 matches 7 bases. Sequencing used PBMCs. The CDR3 DNA sequence: TGTGCCAGCAGCTTCGTCAGACAGGGTATCATGAACACTGAAGCTTTCTTT. This encodes CASSFVRQGIMNTEAFF.